What follows describes a single T cell receptor beta chain. Germline values: CDR1 KGHSH, CDR2 LQKENI. The trim removed 9 bases at V and 3 bases at J, leaving 6 bases unmatched. This CDR3 has 13 amino acids. This entry belongs to a study of blood T cells in healthy people across ages. PCR was performed a second time for about 7 to 11 cycles using a sample-barcoded 5' primer and a J-beta primer mix. TCRdb recomputed calls from the 5' RACE reads with MiXCR, one row per CDR3 protein. The profile shows nearly 1 million distinct CDR3 sequences, just over 50% of them singletons. This chain links TRBV18 with TRBJ1-1; 8 bases match TRBD1. The TCR comes from a woman aged 60 to 75 in good health. The sample comprised blood. CDR3 amino acids: CASNRGSDTEAFF. The CDR3 DNA follows: TGTGCCAGTAACAGGGGGTCGGACACTGAAGCTTTCTTT.